This T cell receptor beta chain was found in a study of T cell repertoires in cytomegalovirus infection. Study information: Carrying CMV and the relevant HLA type showed in public TCR beta signatures. Study observations and caveats: Predominance within the ex vivo response was attributable to HLA-C-restricted CMV-specific TCR beta clonotypes. CMV carriers with the relevant HLA were identified by cumulative public TCR beta family frequency.

The germline V gene has CDR1 SQVTM and CDR2 ANQGSEA. J lost 3 bases, V lost 7 bases, and 15 bases had no gene match. CDR3 length equals 15 residues. In its sample, this clonotype was seen many times. Its antigen remains unknown. One entry per CDR3 protein, called by TCRdb with MiXCR from the reads. Among some 100,000 distinct CDR3 sequences, around 22% were seen once, and the ten largest hold 39%. The chain joins TRBV29-1 to TRBJ2-7, with 7 bases identical to TRBD1. The specimen was CD8+ T cells from PBMCs. This TCR came from a human donor in good health (CMV status not recorded). Some clones in this sample may be carry-over from other donors' samples. CDR3 DNA: TGCAGCGCCCTACTGACTTCGGCAGGGGGCTACGAGCAGTACTTC. Translating it yields CSALLTSAGGYEQYF.